One sample yielded the 13 T cell receptor beta chains listed below, sequenced in a study of shared clonotypes between healthy human individuals. Data came from immunoSEQ multiplex PCR; TCRdb stores just in-frame clones and leaves some out. The profile covers 740,000 or so clones, with around 78% appearing a single time and 1.5% to 2% taken by the ten largest. The sample taken for sequencing was memory CD4+ T cells sorted from blood. Subset: CD45RA-negative fraction. These receptors all stem from a woman in her thirties in good health.

The J gene is TRBJ2-1, the V gene TRBV4-1, with D possibly matching TRBD2 (5 bases). V lost 0 bases to trimming and J lost 14 bases, with 20 bases between them. This CDR3 has 15 amino acids. Germline lookup yields CDR1 MGHRA and CDR2 YSYEKL. CDR3 DNA sequence: TGCGCCAGCAGCCAAGATGGGGTTAAGGGAGCGAAGGAGTTCTTC. It is translated as CASSQDGVKGAKEFF.

J is TRBJ1-4 and V is TRBV6-6; D might be TRBD1 (5 bases). CDR1 MNHNY and CDR2 SVGAGI come from the germline V gene (reference sequence). Trimming pared 2 bases from V and 6 bases from J, leaving 16 bases between. CDR3 length: 16 amino acids. The CDR3 nucleotides read TGTGCCAGCAGTTACCCCCGGGGGGGTGTTGATGAAAAACTGTTTTTT. It specifies CASSYPRGGVDEKLFF.

The rearrangement uses TRBV18 and TRBJ1-1; D remains ambiguous. CDR1 KGHSH and CDR2 LQKENI come from the germline V gene. V was shortened by 6 bases and J by 2 bases, with 16 bases between the two germline ends. This CDR3 region has 15 residues. The CDR3 spells CASSPRALVNTEAFF. CDR3 bases: TGTGCCAGCTCCCCCCGAGCTCTCGTTAACACTGAAGCTTTCTTT. Drawing the rest from reference TRBV18 and TRBJ1-1, the complete variable domain is NAGVMQNPRHLVRRRGQEARLRCSPMKGHSHVYWYRQLPEEGLKFMVYLQKENIIDESGMPKERFSAEFPKEGPSILRIQQVVRGDSAAYFCASSPRALVNTEAFFGQGTRLTVV.

The J gene is TRBJ1-5, the V gene TRBV27; D might be TRBD1 (5 bases). Per the germline V gene, CDR1 is MNHEY and CDR2 is SMNVEV (reference sequence). The ends were cut back, 6 bases at V and 5 bases at J, with 23 bases in the middle. The CDR3 totals 17 residues. DNA of the CDR3: TGTGCCAGCAGCGCCCGGACGCCGGGGGTAGGGGATCAGCCCCAGCATTTT. Protein product: CASSARTPGVGDQPQHF.

The chain uses TRBV5-1 and TRBJ2-1; perhaps TRBD2 as D (5 bases). The germline gives CDR1 SGHRS, CDR2 YFSETQ. The CDR3 runs 15 residues. V lost 0 bases, J lost 10 bases, and 17 bases lay in between. The CDR3 reads CASSLAGVSVREQFF. The DNA of the CDR3 is TGCGCCAGCAGCTTGGCGGGCGTTAGCGTGAGGGAGCAGTTCTTC.

This clone showed up just a few times. J is TRBJ1-4 and V is TRBV4-1, with TRBD1 matching over 7 bases. This CDR3 contains 14 residues. V was clipped by 4 bases and J by 8 bases; unmatched bases: 7. From germline, CDR1 is MGHRA and CDR2 YSYEKL. The CDR3 sequence: CASSPGQFREKLFF. The DNA of the CDR3 is TGCGCCAGCAGCCCGGGACAGTTTAGAGAAAAACTGTTTTTT.

The chain employs TRBV28 and TRBJ2-3, with D perhaps matching TRBD2 (5 bases). Germline values: CDR1 MDHEN, CDR2 SYDVKM. With 2 bases removed from V and 0 bases from J, the gap between germline ends came to 9 bases. The CDR3 extends over 15 amino acids. The CDR3 reads CASSLSGYSTDTQYF. The DNA for the CDR3 is TGTGCCAGCAGTTTAAGCGGATATAGCACAGATACGCAGTATTTT.

The V gene is TRBV10-3, the J gene TRBJ1-2; D gene uncertain. This CDR3 is 13 amino acids long. CDR1 is ENHRY, CDR2 SYGVKD, per germline. The V end lost 4 bases, the J end lost 7 bases, and 13 bases lay between the germline ends. CDR3 residues: CAISASDLSGYTF. DNA for the CDR3: TGTGCCATCAGTGCGAGTGACCTAAGTGGCTACACCTTC.

This chain links TRBV5-6 with TRBJ1-2, with 8 bases fitting TRBD1. In germline, CDR1 is SGHDT, CDR2 YYEEEE. The V gene end was trimmed by 1 base and the J gene end by 13 bases; junction bases not matched to a gene: 9. The CDR3 runs 13 residues. DNA of the CDR3: TGTGCCAGCAGCTTGTGGGGACAGGTCATCTGCACCTTC. Its translation is CASSLWGQVICTF.

The chain has TRBV28 and TRBJ1-4; D is unclear. The V and J ends lost 5 bases and 7 bases respectively, with 8 bases between them. In germline, CDR1 is MDHEN, CDR2 SYDVKM. The CDR3 is made up of 12 amino acids. The CDR3 spells CASSAWPEKLFF. The CDR3, as DNA: TGTGCCAGCAGTGCGTGGCCTGAAAAACTGTTTTTT.

The chain uses TRBV5-5 and TRBJ1-4; D unresolved. Germline values: CDR1 SGHKS, CDR2 YYEKEE (reference sequence). The CDR3 covers 15 residues. Trimming stripped 0 bases from V and 8 bases from J, with 14 bases between. This CDR3 is CASSLDAGLNEKLFF. CDR3 sequence (DNA): TGTGCCAGCAGCTTGGATGCGGGGTTAAACGAAAAACTGTTTTTT.

About this clone itself: Other nucleotide sequences from this sample produce the same CDR3. V gene TRBV27 combines with J gene TRBJ1-1; a possible D gene is TRBD1 (5 bases). CDR1 and CDR2 from the germline V gene are MNHEY and SMNVEV (reference sequence). The CDR3 extends over 13 amino acids. V was cut by 4 bases and J by 1 base, with 7 bases left in between. The CDR3 DNA follows: TGTGCCAGCAGTTCGACAGCGAACACTGAAGCTTTCTTT. This sequence encodes CASSSTANTEAFF.

In this sample, this clone turned up once. The V gene is TRBV7-9, the J gene TRBJ2-1, with D maybe TRBD1 (6 bases). Germline V lookup: CDR1 SEHNR, CDR2 FQNEAQ (reference sequence). This CDR3 is built from 12 residues. The ends were cut back, 1 base at V and 12 bases at J, with 10 bases in the middle. The CDR3 spells CASSLEVGGQFF. CDR3 DNA: TGTGCCAGCAGCTTAGAGGTAGGGGGGCAGTTCTTC.